A selection of T cell receptor beta chains follows, all from one sample in a study of molecular identifiers for immune sequencing clone quantification. TCRdb redid the calling of the PCR reads with MiXCR, one entry per CDR3 protein. The sample consists of under 350,000 distinct CDR3 sequences, 24% of them appearing once. The sample consisted of naive CD8+ T cells from blood, with Jurkat cell RNA spiked in. These receptors all stem from a human donor in good health. Some libraries in this study had Jurkat cell RNA spiked in. The CDR3 runs from the conserved cysteine through the conserved F or W. D genes are given only for firm matches. Clone size is stated in some rows and not others, as once, few, many or a class when expanded.

length	size	V	D	J	CDR3	DNA
15	many	TRBV4-1	TRBD2	TRBJ2-3	CASSQREAGTDTQYF	TGCGCCAGCAGCCAACGTGAAGCGGGAACAGATACGCAGTATTTT
14	few	TRBV29-1	NA	TRBJ1-2	CSVDGGRANYGYTF	TGCAGCGTTGATGGAGGCCGAGCTAACTATGGCTACACCTTC
13	NA	TRBV30	NA	TRBJ2-3	CAWSKLDGDTQYF	TGTGCCTGGAGTAAGCTCGATGGAGATACGCAGTATTTT
13	many	TRBV5-6	NA	TRBJ1-1	CASSLEGTPEAFF	TGTGCCAGCAGCTTGGAGGGGACCCCTGAAGCTTTCTTT
15	NA	TRBV6-2/TRBV6-3	NA	TRBJ2-1	CASRLDRSSYNEQFF	TGTGCCAGCAGGTTAGACAGGAGCTCCTACAATGAGCAGTTCTTC
15	few	TRBV6-5	TRBD1	TRBJ1-5	CASSPRQGSNQPQHF	TGTGCCAGCAGTCCACGACAGGGTAGCAATCAGCCCCAGCATTTT
14	NA	TRBV7-6	NA	TRBJ2-2	CASSLSAYTGELFF	TGTGCCAGCAGCTTATCGGCATACACCGGGGAGCTGTTTTTT
14	NA	TRBV27	NA	TRBJ1-4	CASSFVGDREKLFF	TGTGCCAGCAGTTTTGTAGGGGATCGAGAAAAACTGTTTTTT
17	few	TRBV20-1	TRBD2	TRBJ2-3	CSARMSGERELTDTQYF	TGCAGTGCTAGAATGAGCGGGGAGCGGGAGCTCACAGATACGCAGTATTTT
19	many	TRBV5-1	NA	TRBJ2-7	CASSLALVGPGLSSYEQYF	TGCGCCAGCAGCTTGGCCCTGGTTGGTCCGGGCCTGAGCTCCTACGAGCAGTACTTC
16	many	TRBV12-3/TRBV12-4	NA	TRBJ2-3	CASSIPSWGSTDTQYF	TGTGCCAGCAGTATACCTTCGTGGGGGAGCACAGATACGCAGTATTTT
13	NA	TRBV6-6	NA	TRBJ1-5	CASSYRGGQPQHF	TGTGCCAGCAGTTACAGGGGCGGTCAGCCCCAGCATTTT
14	few	TRBV7-8	NA	TRBJ1-5	CASSSAGGHQPQHF	TGTGCCAGCAGCTCGGCCGGGGGCCATCAGCCCCAGCATTTT
15	NA	TRBV27	NA	TRBJ2-6	CASTNRVSGANVLTF	TGTGCCAGCACAAACAGGGTTTCTGGGGCCAACGTCCTGACTTTC
17	NA	TRBV4-3	NA	TRBJ1-6	CASSQDLQGRNNSPLHF	TGCGCCAGCAGCCAAGACCTACAGGGAAGAAATAATTCACCCCTCCACTTT
16	many	TRBV4-1	TRBD1	TRBJ2-5	CASSQDPQGESETQYF	TGCGCCAGCAGCCAAGATCCACAGGGGGAATCAGAGACCCAGTACTTC
14	many	TRBV4-3	NA	TRBJ2-7	CASSPGTHDYEQYF	TGCGCCAGCAGCCCCGGGACCCACGACTACGAGCAGTACTTC
13	NA	TRBV6-5	NA	TRBJ1-1	CASSSSGETEAFF	TGTGCCAGCAGTTCTTCAGGGGAGACTGAAGCTTTCTTT
10	few	TRBV29-1	NA	TRBJ2-5	CSVLGETQYF	TGCAGCGTACTAGGGGAGACCCAGTACTTC
17	NA	TRBV12-3/TRBV12-4	NA	TRBJ2-5	CACSSPSTGLYQETQYF	TGTGCCTGCAGTTCGCCGTCTACGGGACTCTACCAAGAGACCCAGTACTTC
15	few	TRBV6-5	TRBD1	TRBJ2-2	CASSDWDRAPGELFF	TGTGCCAGCAGTGACTGGGACAGGGCCCCCGGGGAGCTGTTTTTT
14	many	TRBV4-1	NA	TRBJ2-7	CASSLTDSAYEQYF	TGCGCCAGCAGCCTAACAGACAGTGCCTACGAGCAGTACTTC
11	NA	TRBV7-9	TRBD1	TRBJ1-1	CASSFGTGAFF	TGTGCCAGCAGCTTTGGGACAGGAGCTTTCTTT
18	many	TRBV12-5	NA	TRBJ2-5	CASGFQISLTAQQETQYF	TGTGCTAGTGGTTTCCAGATATCTCTGACAGCTCAACAAGAGACCCAGTACTTC
14	once	TRBV4-1	NA	TRBJ2-7	CASSQGVWGYEQYF	TGCGCCAGCAGCCAAGGGGTTTGGGGCTACGAGCAGTACTTC
14	many	TRBV27	TRBD1	TRBJ1-1	CASGVTGIGTEAFF	TGTGCCAGCGGGGTGACAGGGATAGGGACTGAAGCTTTCTTT
16	many	TRBV5-8	NA	TRBJ2-3	CASSPEPSYSTDTQYF	TGTGCCAGCAGCCCCGAGCCCAGTTATAGCACAGATACGCAGTATTTT
14	many	TRBV5-4	NA	TRBJ2-7	CASSSRDLMYEQYF	TGTGCCAGCAGCTCCCGGGACCTGATGTACGAGCAGTACTTC
11	many	TRBV12-3/TRBV12-4	NA	TRBJ1-2	CASSDSYGYTF	TGTGCCAGCAGTGACAGTTATGGCTACACCTTC
15	many	TRBV29-1	TRBD1	TRBJ2-3	CSAGQGAGSTDTQYF	TGCAGCGCCGGACAGGGGGCGGGAAGCACAGATACGCAGTATTTT
15	many	TRBV27	NA	TRBJ1-1	CASSLSVTGSTEAFF	TGTGCCAGCAGTTTATCCGTCACGGGGAGTACTGAAGCTTTCTTT
15	NA	TRBV4-1	NA	TRBJ1-6	CASSQAGAYNSPLHF	TGCGCCAGCAGCCAAGCCGGGGCCTATAATTCACCCCTCCACTTT
16	few	TRBV4-3	NA	TRBJ1-6	CASSQDMRGTNSPLHF	TGCGCCAGCAGCCAAGATATGCGGGGGACAAATTCACCCCTCCACTTT
16	NA	TRBV11-2	NA	TRBJ2-1	CASSLDGDWMYNEQFF	TGTGCCAGCAGCTTAGATGGGGACTGGATGTACAATGAGCAGTTCTTC
13	NA	TRBV29-1	TRBD1	TRBJ2-7	CSVVGQGVDEQYF	TGCAGCGTTGTGGGTCAGGGGGTCGACGAGCAGTACTTC
13	many	TRBV19	NA	TRBJ2-2	CATRPGLPGELFF	TGTGCCACCCGACCGGGCCTGCCAGGGGAGCTGTTTTTT
15	many	TRBV7-2	NA	TRBJ2-7	CASSLSTGTFYEQYF	TGTGCCAGCAGCTTAAGTACCGGGACATTCTACGAGCAGTACTTC
12	NA	TRBV6-1	NA	TRBJ2-2	CASITNTGELFF	TGTGCCAGCATTACGAACACCGGGGAGCTGTTTTTT
13	NA	TRBV10-2	NA	TRBJ2-7	CASSLGPQDEQYF	TGCGCCAGCAGTTTAGGGCCTCAGGACGAGCAGTACTTC
16	many	TRBV7-8	NA	TRBJ1-1	CASSPRVMGDNTEAFF	TGTGCCAGCAGCCCTCGTGTGATGGGGGATAACACTGAAGCTTTCTTT